A single T cell receptor (beta chain) is shown here with its context. Original processing methods: Quantification of nucleated cells was approximated via reference gene primer amplification. The data were produced by immunoSEQ multiplex PCR, yet TCRdb's version contains in-frame clones alone and is incomplete. V and J calls and clone size are those listed in that table; D and trimming were worked out from the DNA. The sample holds about 170,000 clones, approximately 85% seen once. A Seattle source enrolled patients during active infection and followed them longitudinally. These data come from a study of blood T cell repertoires in COVID-19. Study in general: Samples taken during acute and convalescent COVID-19 were collected in the United States, Italy and Spain. PBMCs, B-cell-depleted T cells, or T cells provided the cDNA or gDNA that made up the material.

The sample was peripheral blood. The sequence was collected from an elderly woman with COVID-19, enrolled during active disease.

For the CDR3, the DNA is TGTGCCAGCAGCTTAGACGGGATCTACAATGAGCAGTTCTTC. It translates to CASSLDGIYNEQFF. The rearrangement joins TRBV7-3 to TRBJ2-1, with D perhaps TRBD2 (5 bases). Trimming left V 2 bases short and J 3 bases short, with 8 bases between. This CDR3 spans 14 amino acids. CDR1 and CDR2 from the germline V gene are SGHTA and FQGTGA.